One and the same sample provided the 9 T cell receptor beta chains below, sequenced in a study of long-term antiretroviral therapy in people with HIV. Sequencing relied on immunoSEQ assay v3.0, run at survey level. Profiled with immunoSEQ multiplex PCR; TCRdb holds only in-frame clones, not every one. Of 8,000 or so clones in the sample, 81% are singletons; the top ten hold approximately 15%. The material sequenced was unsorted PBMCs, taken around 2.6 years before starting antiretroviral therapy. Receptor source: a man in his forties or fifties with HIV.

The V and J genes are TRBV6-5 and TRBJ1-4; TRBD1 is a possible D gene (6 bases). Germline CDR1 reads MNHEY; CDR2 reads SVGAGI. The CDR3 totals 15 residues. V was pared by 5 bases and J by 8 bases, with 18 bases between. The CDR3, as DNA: TGTGCCAGCAGTCAGCTCCCAGGGGATTGGGAAAAACTGTTTTTT. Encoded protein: CASSQLPGDWEKLFF.

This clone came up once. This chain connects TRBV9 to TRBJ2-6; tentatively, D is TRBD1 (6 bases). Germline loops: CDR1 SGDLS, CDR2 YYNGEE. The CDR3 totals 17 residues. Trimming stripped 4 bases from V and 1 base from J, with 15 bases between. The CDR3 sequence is CASSPWDIRSGANVLTF. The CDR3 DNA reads TGTGCCAGCAGCCCCTGGGACATAAGATCTGGGGCCAACGTCCTGACTTTC.

CDR3 nucleotide sequence: TGTGCCAGCAGCCAGCGGGGGGCCAACAATGAGCAGTTCTTC. Translation: CASSQRGANNEQFF. This chain joins TRBV11-3 and TRBJ2-1; 9 bases align to TRBD2. The CDR3 is made up of 14 amino acids. CDR1 is SGHNT and CDR2 is YENEEA in the germline V gene. V dropped 5 bases and J dropped 5; count of bases not matched to a gene: 4.

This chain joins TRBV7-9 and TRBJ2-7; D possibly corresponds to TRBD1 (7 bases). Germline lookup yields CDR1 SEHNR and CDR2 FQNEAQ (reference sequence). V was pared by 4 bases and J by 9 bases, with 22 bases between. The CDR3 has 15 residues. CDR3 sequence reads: CASSSRDSVGGRQYF. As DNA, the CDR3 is TGTGCCAGCAGCTCCCGGGACAGCGTCGGGGGAAGGCAGTACTTC.

The CDR3, as DNA: TGTGCCAGCAGCGCCGGGACAGGGTTTGATTCACCCCTCCACTTT. Encoded protein: CASSAGTGFDSPLHF. This chain connects TRBV9 to TRBJ1-6, with 9 bases matching TRBD1. CDR3 length equals 15 residues. The V gene's germline CDR1 is SGDLS and CDR2 YYNGEE. V shed 3 bases and J 8 bases; nucleotides not matched to a gene: 6.

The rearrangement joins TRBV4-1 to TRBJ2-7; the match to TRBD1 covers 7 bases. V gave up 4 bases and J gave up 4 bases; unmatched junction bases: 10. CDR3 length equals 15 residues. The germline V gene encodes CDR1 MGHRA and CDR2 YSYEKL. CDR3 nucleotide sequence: TGCGCCAGCAGCCCTGACGGGACAGTTCCTTACGAGCAGTACTTC. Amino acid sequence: CASSPDGTVPYEQYF.

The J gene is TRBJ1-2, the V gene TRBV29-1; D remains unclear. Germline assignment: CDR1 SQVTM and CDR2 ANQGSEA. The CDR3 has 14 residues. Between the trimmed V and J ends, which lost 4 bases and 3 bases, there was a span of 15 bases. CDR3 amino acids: CSVVFVASHYGYTF. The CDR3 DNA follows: TGCAGCGTTGTGTTTGTGGCCAGCCACTATGGCTACACCTTC.

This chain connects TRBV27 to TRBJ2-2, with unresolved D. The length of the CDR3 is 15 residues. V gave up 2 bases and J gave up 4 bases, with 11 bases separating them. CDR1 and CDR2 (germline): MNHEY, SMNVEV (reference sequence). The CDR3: CASSLGLPPTGELFF. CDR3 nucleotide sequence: TGTGCCAGCAGTTTAGGGCTCCCGCCCACCGGGGAGCTGTTTTTT.

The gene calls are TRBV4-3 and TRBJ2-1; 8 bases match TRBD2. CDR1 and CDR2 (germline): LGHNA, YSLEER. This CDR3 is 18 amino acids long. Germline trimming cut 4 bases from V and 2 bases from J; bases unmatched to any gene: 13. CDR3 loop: CASSPTKGSGAAYNEQFF. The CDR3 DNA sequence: TGCGCCAGCAGCCCGACAAAGGGTAGCGGGGCCGCCTACAATGAGCAGTTCTTC.